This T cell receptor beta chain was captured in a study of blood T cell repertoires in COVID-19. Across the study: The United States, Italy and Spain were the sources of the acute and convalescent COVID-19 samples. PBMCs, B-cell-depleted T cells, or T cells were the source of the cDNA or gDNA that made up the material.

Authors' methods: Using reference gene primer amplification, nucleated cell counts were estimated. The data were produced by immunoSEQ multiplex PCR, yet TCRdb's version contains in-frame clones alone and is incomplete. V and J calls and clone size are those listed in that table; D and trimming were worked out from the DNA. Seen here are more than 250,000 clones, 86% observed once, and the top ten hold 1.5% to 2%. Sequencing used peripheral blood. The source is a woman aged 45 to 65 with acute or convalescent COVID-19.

The CDR3 is CASSIGANQPQHF. In DNA form, the CDR3 reads TGTGCCAGTAGTATAGGTGCGAATCAGCCCCAGCATTTT. V usage is TRBV19 and J usage is TRBJ1-5; D unclear. V lost 1 base to trimming and J lost 4 bases, with 5 bases between them. Germline values: CDR1 LNHDA, CDR2 SQIVND (reference sequence). This CDR3 has 13 residues.